This T cell receptor beta chain is drawn from a study of shared clonotypes between healthy human individuals. A word on this clone: The antigen remains undetermined.

In the authors' workflow: ImmunoSEQ yielded junction-only sequences lacking quality scores, so filtering differed. TCRdb's table, derived via immunoSEQ multiplex PCR, lists solely in-frame clones and lacks some. That table supplies the V and J calls and clone size; D and trimming were determined from the DNA. The table has about 600,000 clones, around 95% seen once. It was CD45RO-negative cells, positively selected for CCR7, that made up naive CD8 cells, with terminally differentiated effector memory CD45RA+ cells excluded. Study-wide results and caveats: Memory subsets had estimated richness that was generally smaller than that of naive subsets.

CDR1 SGHTS and CDR2 YDEGEE come from the germline V gene. The CDR3 covers 12 residues. Trimming removed 5 bases from V and 9 bases from J; junction bases left unmatched: 6. The chain joins TRBV5-8 to TRBJ2-7; 9 nucleotides align to TRBD1. Specimen: naive CD8+ T cells sorted from blood. This receptor was taken from a woman between 25 and 40 years old in good health. CDR3 region: CASRGQGVRQYF. CDR3 in DNA: TGTGCCAGCAGGGGACAGGGAGTAAGGCAGTACTTC.